This TCR beta chain is drawn from a study of PD-1 blockade in classical Hodgkin lymphoma. Whole-study context: Nivolumab was given intravenously to patients at 3 mg/kg every 2 weeks. General study points: At baseline, newly diagnosed patients reportedly showed less TCR diversity than healthy donors. Significantly greater TCR diversity emerged by C4D1 in CD4+ cells but not CD8+ cells. Those patients who began receiving nivolumab less than 1 year after ASCT had lower diversity, and they were excluded.

The protocol was immunoSEQ multiplex PCR, while the TCRdb copy is restricted to in-frame clones and leaves out a portion. The data show about 18,000 clones, with 80% to 90% seen just once and about 14% held by the top ten. The time point was: cycle 4 day 1 (C4D1), after 6 weeks of nivolumab. All trial patients relapsed after autologous stem cell transplantation. About this clone: Its specificity is not known.

The sequence was collected from a human donor with classical Hodgkin lymphoma. Sample: peripheral blood mononuclear cells (PBMCs), taken before the fourth cycle of nivolumab.

CDR3 loop: CARGGGADLWNSNQPQHF. The CDR3 nucleotides read TGTGCCAGAGGGGGAGGGGCAGATTTGTGGAATAGCAATCAGCCCCAGCATTTT. V usage is TRBV21-1 and J usage is TRBJ1-5. TRBV21-1 is an annotated pseudogene. The CDR3 runs 18 residues.